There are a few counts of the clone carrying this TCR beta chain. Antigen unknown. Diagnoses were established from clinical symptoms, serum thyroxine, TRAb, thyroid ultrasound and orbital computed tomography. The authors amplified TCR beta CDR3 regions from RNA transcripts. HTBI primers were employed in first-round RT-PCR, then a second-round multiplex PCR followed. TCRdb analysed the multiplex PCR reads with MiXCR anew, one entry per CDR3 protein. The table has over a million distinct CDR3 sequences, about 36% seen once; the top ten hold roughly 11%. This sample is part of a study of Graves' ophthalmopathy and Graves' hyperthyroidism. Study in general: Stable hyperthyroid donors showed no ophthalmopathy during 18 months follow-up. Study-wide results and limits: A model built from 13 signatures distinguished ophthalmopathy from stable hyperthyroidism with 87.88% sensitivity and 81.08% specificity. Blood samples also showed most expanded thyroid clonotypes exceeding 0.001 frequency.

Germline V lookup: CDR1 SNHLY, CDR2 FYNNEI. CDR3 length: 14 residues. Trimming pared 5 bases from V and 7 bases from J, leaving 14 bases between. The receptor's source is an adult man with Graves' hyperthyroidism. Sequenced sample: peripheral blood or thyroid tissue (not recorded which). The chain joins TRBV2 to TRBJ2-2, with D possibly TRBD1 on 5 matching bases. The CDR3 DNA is TGTGCCAGCAGTTACACCAGGGTGGACGGGGAGCTGTTTTTT. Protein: CASSYTRVDGELFF.